The T cell receptor beta chain described here comes from a study of identical twins. TCRdb itself ran the 5' RACE reads through MiXCR, one entry per CDR3 protein. The sample has about 340,000 distinct CDR3 sequences, 9% to 15% seen once. The same sample was also studied in work on yellow fever vaccine responses in identical twins.

The origin of this receptor is a woman under 30 in good health. Sequenced sample: CD8+ T cells sorted from blood.

CDR3: CASSQELTQTVGHNEQFF. CDR3 DNA sequence: TGTGCCAGCAGCCAAGAGCTGACACAGACAGTGGGACACAATGAGCAGTTCTTC. This chain uses TRBV3-1 with TRBJ2-1; D may match TRBD1 or TRBD2 (5 bases each). The germline CDR1 and CDR2 sequences are LGHDT and YNNKEL (reference sequence). This CDR3 has 18 residues. Trimming removed 0 bases from V and 5 bases from J, with 20 bases in between.